This T cell receptor beta chain was recorded in a study of blood T cell repertoires in COVID-19 (dated by TCRdb to about 2020). Study-level background: Samples covering the acute and convalescent phases of COVID-19 were provided by collaborators in the United States, Italy and Spain. Deeply sampled blood TCRbeta repertoires from subjects exposed to, actively infected with, or recovered from COVID-19 were included in the dataset. Where available, HLA class I and class II types were obtained from metadata supplied by the sample provider rather than from assay-based typing. The material from the prospective study consisted of cDNA or gDNA derived from T cells, B-cell-depleted T cells, or PBMCs. The samples were drawn from the first 160 participants of the ongoing ImmuneRACE study and from 1,254 subjects provided by 6 global collaborators. A de-identified subject ID, COVID-19 status, age in years and sex were almost always included in the sample metadata. A freely available public database, intended as a resource for researchers studying the immune response to SARS-CoV-2, is where the repertoires were released. The study at large found these results: How much clinical and demographic metadata was included differed by source and by participant, and the metadata was provided uncurated.

Collaborating institutions collected whole blood in K2EDTA tubes following their own protocols. For TCRbeta analysis, collaborators shipped samples in one of three forms: frozen whole blood, isolated PBMCs, or DNA extracted from either of those sample types. The CDR3 runs 14 amino acids, cysteine and phenylalanine included. CDR3 DNA only is kept here, 42 bases in frame from base 1. CDR1 and CDR2, per the germline V gene, are SGDLS and YYNGEE. Trimming accounts for 5 bases at V and 5 bases at J, while the number of junction bases matched to no gene is 4. The immunoSEQ Assay, a bias-controlled multiplex PCR, was used to amplify TCRbeta CDR3 regions from genomic DNA. In the authors' own workflow: The number of nucleated cells in each sample was estimated from the amplification of reference gene primers within the assay. Sequence reads were collapsed and filtered to measure the absolute abundance of every unique TCRbeta CDR3 rearrangement. For each sample, productive Simpson clonality was calculated by taking the square root of Simpson's diversity index across productive rearrangements. TCRdb obtained this table from immuneACCESS and retained in-frame rearrangements with V and J assigned. These tables miss some clones; where compared with another copy, unresolved V genes account for less than half of the shortfall, and the remainder is unexplained. From that table come the V and J calls and clone size; the DNA was used to work out D and trimming. The sample yields around 83,000 clones; approximately 90% were counted once. The leading ten clones occupy 11% to 15% of the sample.

This clone was picked up one time. Its specific antigen is unknown. No much larger clone is present one base from it, and per-base qualities are unavailable. The source material was peripheral blood. The receptor was derived from a man in his 70s with active or convalescent COVID-19. The V and J genes are TRBV9 and TRBJ2-1, and TRBD2 aligns with 10 junction nucleotides. In nucleotide form, the sequence is TGTGCCAGCAGGTCTAGCGGGAGACACAATGAGCAGTTCTTC. This translates into CASRSSGRHNEQFF.